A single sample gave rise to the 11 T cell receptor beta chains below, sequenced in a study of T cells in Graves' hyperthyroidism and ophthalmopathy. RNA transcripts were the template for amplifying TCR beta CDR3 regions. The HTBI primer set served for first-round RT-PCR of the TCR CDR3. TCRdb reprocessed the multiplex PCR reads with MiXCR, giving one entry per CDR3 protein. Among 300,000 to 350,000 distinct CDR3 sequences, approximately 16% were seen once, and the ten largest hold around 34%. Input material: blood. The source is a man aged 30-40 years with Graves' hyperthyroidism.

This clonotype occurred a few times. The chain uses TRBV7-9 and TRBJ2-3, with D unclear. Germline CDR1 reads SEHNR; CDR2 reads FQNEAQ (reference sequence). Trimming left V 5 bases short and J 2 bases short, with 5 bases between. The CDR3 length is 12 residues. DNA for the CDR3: TGTGCCAGCAGCCCCGTCACAGATACGCAGTATTTT. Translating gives CASSPVTDTQYF.

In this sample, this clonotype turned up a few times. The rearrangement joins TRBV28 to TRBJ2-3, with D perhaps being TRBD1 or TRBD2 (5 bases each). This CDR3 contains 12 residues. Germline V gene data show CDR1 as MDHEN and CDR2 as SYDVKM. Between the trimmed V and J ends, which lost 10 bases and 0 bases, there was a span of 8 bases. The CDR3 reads CAMGESTDTQYF. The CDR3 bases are TGTGCCATGGGGGAGAGCACAGATACGCAGTATTTT.

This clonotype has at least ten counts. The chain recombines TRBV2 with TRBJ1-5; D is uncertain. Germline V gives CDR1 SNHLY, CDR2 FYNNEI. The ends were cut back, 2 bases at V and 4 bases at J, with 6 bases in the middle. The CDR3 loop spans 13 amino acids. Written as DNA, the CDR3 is TGTGCCAGCAGTGAATCCGAAAATCAGCCCCAGCATTTT. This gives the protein CASSESENQPQHF.

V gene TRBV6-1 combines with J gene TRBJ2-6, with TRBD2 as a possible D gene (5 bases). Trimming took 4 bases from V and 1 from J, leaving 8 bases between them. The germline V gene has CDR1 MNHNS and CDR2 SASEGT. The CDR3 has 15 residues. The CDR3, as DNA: TGTGCCAGCAGTGTCGGGATATCTGGGGCCAACGTCCTGACTTTC. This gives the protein CASSVGISGANVLTF.

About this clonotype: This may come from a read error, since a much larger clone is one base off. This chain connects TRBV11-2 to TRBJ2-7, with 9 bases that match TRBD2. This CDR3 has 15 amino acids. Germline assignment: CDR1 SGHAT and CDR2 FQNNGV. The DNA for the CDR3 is TGTGCCAGCAGCCAAGATAGCGGGAGCTCCCACGAGCAGTACTTC. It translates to CASSQDSGSSHEQYF.

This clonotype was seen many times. CDR3 bases: TGTGCCAGCAGCTCCCCGGGAAGACAAGAGACCCAGTACTTC. Its translation: CASSSPGRQETQYF. The chain employs TRBV11-3 and TRBJ2-5, with a weak D call TRBD2 (5 bases). The CDR3 contains 14 residues. Trimming stripped 4 bases from V and 2 bases from J, with 11 bases between. Germline CDR1 and CDR2: SGHNT and YENEEA.

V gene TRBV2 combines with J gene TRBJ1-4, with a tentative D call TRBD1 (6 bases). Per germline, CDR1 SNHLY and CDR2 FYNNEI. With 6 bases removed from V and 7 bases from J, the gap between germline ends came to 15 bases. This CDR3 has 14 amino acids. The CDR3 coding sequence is TGTGCCAGCAGGAACTGGGGGCAGGGTGAAAAACTGTTTTTT. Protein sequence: CASRNWGQGEKLFF.

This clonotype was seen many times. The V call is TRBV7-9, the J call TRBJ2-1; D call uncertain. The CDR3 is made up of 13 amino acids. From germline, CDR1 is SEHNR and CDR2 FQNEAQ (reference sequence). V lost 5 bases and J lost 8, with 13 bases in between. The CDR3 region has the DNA TGTGCCAGCAGCCCGGACGGGTGGGATGAGCAGTTCTTC. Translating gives CASSPDGWDEQFF. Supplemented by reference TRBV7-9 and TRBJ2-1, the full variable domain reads DTGVSQNPRHKITKRGQNVTFRCDPISEHNRLYWYRQTLGQGPEFLTYFQNEAQLEKSRLLSDRFSAERPKGSFSTLEIQRTEQGDSAMYLCASSPDGWDEQFFGPGTRLTVL.

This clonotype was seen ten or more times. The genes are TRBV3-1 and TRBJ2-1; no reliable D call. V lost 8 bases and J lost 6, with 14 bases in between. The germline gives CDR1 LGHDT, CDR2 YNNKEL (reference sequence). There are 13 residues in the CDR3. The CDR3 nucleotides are TGTGCCAGCCGACCTCTAGGGTCCAATGAGCAGTTCTTC. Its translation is CASRPLGSNEQFF.

The CDR3 DNA reads as TGCAGCGTATCACATACTTACTACGCGAACACCGGGGAGCTGTTTTTT. Translation gives CSVSHTYYANTGELFF. The chain combines TRBV29-1 with TRBJ2-2; the D is unclear. This CDR3 has 16 residues. The germline V gene encodes CDR1 SQVTM and CDR2 ANQGSEA. The V and J ends lost 6 bases and 0 bases respectively, with 17 bases between them.

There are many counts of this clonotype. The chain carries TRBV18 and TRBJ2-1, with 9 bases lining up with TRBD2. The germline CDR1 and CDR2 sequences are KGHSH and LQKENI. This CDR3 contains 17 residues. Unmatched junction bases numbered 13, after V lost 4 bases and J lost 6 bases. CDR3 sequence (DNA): TGTGCCAGCTCACGCTCCTTGCCGGCGGGAGGGGGCAATGAGCAGTTCTTC. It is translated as CASSRSLPAGGGNEQFF.